These T cell receptor beta chains were read from a single sample in a study of T cells after yellow fever vaccination. TCRdb re-derived calls from the 5' RACE reads in MiXCR, one entry per CDR3 protein. This repertoire shows hundreds of thousands of distinct CDR3 sequences, around an eighth found once; its top ten account for approximately 3.3%. The material sequenced was CD4+ T cells sorted from PBMCs, taken 15 days after the yellow fever booster vaccination. Receptors originate from a man aged 18 to 30 who received the YFV17D yellow fever vaccine. CDR3s include the opening cysteine and the closing phenylalanine or tryptophan. The D gene is left open where the match is weak. The size of a clone is reported for some rows only, either as once, few or many, or as a class for expanded clones.

-	TRBV20-1	TRBJ2-1	few	TGCAGTGCTCCTCATATGGGGGAGCAGTTCTTC	CSAPHMGEQFF
-	TRBV12-3/TRBV12-4	TRBJ1-5	-	TGTGCCAGCAGTTTATGGGATCAGCCCCAGCATTTT	CASSLWDQPQHF
TRBD1	TRBV4-3	TRBJ2-3	few	TGCGCCAGCAGCCAATACGCAGGGGGCGCAACAGATACGCAGTATTTT	CASSQYAGGATDTQYF
-	TRBV6-5	TRBJ1-1	-	TGTGCCAGCAGGTATCACCCCGGAGGGGGTAGGGGCACTGAAGCTTTCTTT	CASRYHPGGGRGTEAFF
-	TRBV10-3	TRBJ2-5	-	TGTGCCATCAGTGAGGAAGAGACCCAGTACTTC	CAISEEETQYF
-	TRBV20-1	TRBJ2-5	many	TGCAGTGCTAGCAGCGGACAAGAGACCCAGTACTTC	CSASSGQETQYF
-	TRBV4-1	TRBJ1-5	-	TGCGCCAGCAGCCAAGTCGGGGCTCGCAATCAGCCCCAGCATTTT	CASSQVGARNQPQHF
TRBD2	TRBV6-1	TRBJ2-5	few	TGTGCCAGCAGTGAACAGCGGGGGGGCGTCGAGACCCAGTACTTC	CASSEQRGGVETQYF
TRBD2	TRBV4-3	TRBJ2-1	few	TGCGCCAGCAGCCAGGAACTAGCGGCTGGCTACAATGAGCAGTTCTTC	CASSQELAAGYNEQFF
-	TRBV7-2	TRBJ1-2	-	TGTGCCAGCGAAGGGCATACGGCCCCCGGCTACACCTTC	CASEGHTAPGYTF
-	TRBV12-3/TRBV12-4	TRBJ2-2	few	TGTGCCAGCACGACCCTAGGGGAGCTGTTTTTT	CASTTLGELFF
TRBD1	TRBV5-1	TRBJ2-3	-	TGCGCCAGCCGGAAGACAGGGGGCACAGATACGCAGTATTTT	CASRKTGGTDTQYF
-	TRBV4-2	TRBJ2-5	few	TGTGCCAGCAGCCAAGATCCGGGCAGGCGAACGCAAGAGACCCAGTACTTC	CASSQDPGRRTQETQYF
-	TRBV20-1	TRBJ1-6	many	TGCAGTGCTAGAGTGACCGGGAGCTCCTATAATTCACCCCTCCACTTT	CSARVTGSSYNSPLHF
-	TRBV4-3	TRBJ2-3	few	TGCGCCAGCAGCCACGCGGGAAACACAGATACGCAGTATTTT	CASSHAGNTDTQYF
-	TRBV3-1	TRBJ2-2	-	TGTGCCAGCAGCCTACAACCGACAACCGGGGAGCTGTTTTTT	CASSLQPTTGELFF
TRBD2	TRBV5-6	TRBJ2-5	-	TGTGCCAGCAGCTTGGCCGGGACTAGAATGGAGACCCAGTACTTC	CASSLAGTRMETQYF
-	TRBV11-2	TRBJ1-6	-	TGTGCCAGCAGCTTGTCGGCAGGGTACGATTCACCCCTCCACTTT	CASSLSAGYDSPLHF
-	TRBV4-1	TRBJ1-6	many	TGCGCCAGCAGCCAAGATCCCCGGGCACCCCTCCACTTT	CASSQDPRAPLHF
-	TRBV10-3	TRBJ1-2	many	TGTGCCATCAGTGAGTCGGGAGGATGGAGATATGGCTACACCTTC	CAISESGGWRYGYTF
-	TRBV11-2	TRBJ1-1	few	TGTGCCAGCAAAAGAACGGGGGCGGCTGAAGCTTTCTTT	CASKRTGAAEAFF
-	TRBV7-2	TRBJ2-5	many	TGTGCCAGCAGGCGTGGGGGCGAAGAGACCCAGTACTTC	CASRRGGEETQYF
-	TRBV3-1	TRBJ2-5	many	TGTGCCAGCAGCCAAGGAGGTTCGGGAGAGACCCAGTACTTC	CASSQGGSGETQYF
-	TRBV24-1	TRBJ2-1	many	TGTGCCACCAGTGACCAGGGGAAGGGTTACAATGAGCAGTTCTTC	CATSDQGKGYNEQFF
TRBD1	TRBV2	TRBJ1-1	-	TGTGCCAGCAGTTATCAGGGGGCTCTCACTGAAGCTTTCTTT	CASSYQGALTEAFF
TRBD1	TRBV6-2/TRBV6-3	TRBJ1-2	-	TGTGCCAGCAGCCCTCGACAGGGGGTGCCGACTAACTATGGCTACACCTTC	CASSPRQGVPTNYGYTF
-	TRBV7-3	TRBJ1-6	few	TGTGCCAGCAGCTTAGGTGGGGGTAGAAGTTCACCCCTCCACTTT	CASSLGGGRSSPLHF
-	TRBV28	TRBJ1-3	many	TGTGCCAGCGGGACGTTTGGAAACACCATATATTTT	CASGTFGNTIYF
-	TRBV7-8	TRBJ2-3	-	TGTGCCAGCAGCCCCCCGCAGGGTGATGGAGATACGCAGTATTTT	CASSPPQGDGDTQYF
-	TRBV5-1	TRBJ1-2	few	TGCGCCAGCAGCTTGGCCGAAGGCTATGGCTACACCTTC	CASSLAEGYGYTF
TRBD1	TRBV12-3/TRBV12-4	TRBJ2-1	many	TGTGCCAGCGCACATTGGGACAGGGCCTACAATGAGCAGTTCTTC	CASAHWDRAYNEQFF
-	TRBV6-5	TRBJ1-1	few	TGTGCCAGCAGTTACCGGAAGAACACTGAAGCTTTCTTT	CASSYRKNTEAFF
-	TRBV5-1	TRBJ1-1	-	TGCGCCAGCAGCTTGGACAAGAACACTGAAGCTTTCTTT	CASSLDKNTEAFF
TRBD1	TRBV7-9	TRBJ1-1	many	TGTGCCAGCACCCCGGACAGGACGAACACTGAAGCTTTCTTT	CASTPDRTNTEAFF
TRBD2	TRBV10-1	TRBJ2-7	few	TGCGCCAGCAGTGAGTCGCTAGCGGGGGCCTACGAGCAGTACTTC	CASSESLAGAYEQYF
TRBD1	TRBV27	TRBJ2-1	-	TGTGCCAGCAGTCCCCGGGACAGGGGGTTCGACGAGCAGTTCTTC	CASSPRDRGFDEQFF
TRBD2	TRBV12-3/TRBV12-4	TRBJ2-2	few	TGTGCCAGCAGATCTTACGGACTAGCGGGGGGTCTAGGAGGGGAGCTGTTTTTT	CASRSYGLAGGLGGELFF
-	TRBV5-1	TRBJ1-1	-	TGCGCCAGCAGCTTGGGATGGGGGACTGAAGCTTTCTTT	CASSLGWGTEAFF
TRBD2	TRBV6-5	TRBJ2-3	-	TGTGCCAGCAGTTACTCACCCTTCCCACGCAGCGGGGGGCAAGCAGATACGCAGTATTTT	CASSYSPFPRSGGQADTQYF
-	TRBV21-1	TRBJ2-3	-	TGTGCCAGCAGATACCGCACCTTTAGGGCTAGCACAGATACGCAGTATTTT	CASRYRTFRASTDTQYF
TRBD1	TRBV9	TRBJ2-2	few	TGTGCCAGCAGCGTAGACAGGGGGCGCTCCGGGGAGCTGTTTTTT	CASSVDRGRSGELFF
-	TRBV7-2	TRBJ1-1	few	TGTGCCAGCAGCTTAGGGGGCAGCCCGAACACTGAAGCTTTCTTT	CASSLGGSPNTEAFF
TRBD1	TRBV5-1	TRBJ2-1	-	TGCGCCAGCAGCTTGGAGGGGGCGGTTGAGCAGTTCTTC	CASSLEGAVEQFF
-	TRBV18	TRBJ1-5	-	TGTGCCAGCTCACCGCAGAATAGCAATCAGCCCCAGCATTTT	CASSPQNSNQPQHF
TRBD1	TRBV29-1	TRBJ1-1	few	TGCAGCGTTGAAGGTATTACAGGGGTTGCCACTGAAGCTTTCTTT	CSVEGITGVATEAFF
TRBD1	TRBV20-1	TRBJ2-1	many	TGCAGTGCTAGAGCCGTAAACAGGGGTTCCTATGAGCAGTTCTTC	CSARAVNRGSYEQFF
-	TRBV5-6	TRBJ2-5	many	TGTGCCAGCAGCATGACTAGTATAGAGACCCAGTACTTC	CASSMTSIETQYF
-	TRBV2	TRBJ2-5	-	TGTGCCAGCGGGCTCGCAGAGACCCAGTACTTC	CASGLAETQYF
-	TRBV6-5	TRBJ1-2	-	TGTGCCAGCGGCAAGAGGGGGGGAGCCATAGGTGGCTACACCTTC	CASGKRGGAIGGYTF
-	TRBV18	TRBJ2-1	few	TGTGCCAGCTCACCGCCCTCGGAGAATGAGCAGTTCTTC	CASSPPSENEQFF
TRBD2	TRBV12-3/TRBV12-4	TRBJ2-1	few	TGTGCCAGCAGCCACCGGGGGGGGGACAACAATGAGCAGTTCTTC	CASSHRGGDNNEQFF
-	TRBV28	TRBJ1-5	many	TGTGCCAGCAGACCCATACAGGGAGGGGGTGGCAATCAGCCCCAGCATTTT	CASRPIQGGGGNQPQHF
-	TRBV27	TRBJ2-3	-	TGTGCCAGCAGTCCGGCCTTAGCGAGTAGCACAGATACGCAGTATTTT	CASSPALASSTDTQYF
TRBD1	TRBV9	TRBJ1-3	few	TGTGCCAGCAGCGTATCCTCGGGACAGGGTTGGGGAAACACCATATATTTT	CASSVSSGQGWGNTIYF
-	TRBV6-1	TRBJ1-4	few	TGTGCCAGCAGACGACGGCAGGATGAAAAACTGTTTTTT	CASRRRQDEKLFF
-	TRBV5-1	TRBJ1-5	-	TGCGCCAGCAGCCTGGACACAAACAATCAGCCCCAGCATTTT	CASSLDTNNQPQHF
-	TRBV4-3	TRBJ2-1	-	TGCGCCAGCAGCCAAGAACCAGGGACCTACAATGAGCAGTTCTTC	CASSQEPGTYNEQFF
-	TRBV7-9	TRBJ2-1	few	TGTGCCAGCAGCTTTTTACAGGGAGTGAGGTTGGAACAGTTCTTC	CASSFLQGVRLEQFF